The 13 T cell receptor beta chains reported below all come from one sample, sequenced in a study of human T cells and chemical hapten exposure. TCRdb reanalysed the RACE reads using MiXCR and keeps one entry per CDR3 protein. The table records under 200,000 distinct CDR3 sequences, around 15% of them present only once. Time point meaning: patch test 1, 2 weeks after DPC sensitization. Treatment in this sample: therapeutic diphenylcyclopropenone sensitization with weekly scalp DPC. The sample consisted of whole blood, taken in connection with sensitization to the hapten diphenylcyclopropenone (DPC). These receptors came from a woman between 25 and 40 years old with alopecia areata. Some clones in this sample may be carry-over from other donors' samples.

The chain is built from TRBV28 and TRBJ2-3, with D hard to call. Trimming shortened V by 3 bases and J by 6 bases, and 10 bases separated the two germline ends. This CDR3 spans 13 amino acids. Per the germline V gene, CDR1 is MDHEN and CDR2 is SYDVKM. Written as DNA, the CDR3 is TGTGCCAGCAGTTTGACCAGCTCGGATACGCAGTATTTT. This encodes CASSLTSSDTQYF.

The chain employs TRBV6-2 or TRBV6-3 and TRBJ2-2; possibly TRBD1 for D (5 bases). The CDR3 is 13 residues long. Looked up from germline, CDR1 is MNHEY and CDR2 is SVGEGT. V lost 10 bases, J lost 6 bases, and 15 bases lay in between. The CDR3: CATSTVSAGELFF. CDR3 nucleotides: TGTGCCACATCGACAGTCTCCGCCGGGGAGCTGTTTTTT.

This chain connects TRBV10-3 to TRBJ1-1, with D perhaps TRBD1 (5 bases). Trimming shortened V by 4 bases and J by 1 base, and 7 bases separated the two germline ends. The CDR3 sequence is 13 residues long. The germline gives CDR1 ENHRY, CDR2 SYGVKD. CDR3: CAISGDGNTEAFF. CDR3 in DNA: TGTGCCATCAGTGGGGACGGGAACACTGAAGCTTTCTTT.

This rearrangement joins TRBV6-1 to TRBJ1-2, with D unresolved. The CDR3 is made up of 13 amino acids. V lost 4 bases to trimming and J lost 4 bases, with 10 bases between them. Germline V lookup: CDR1 MNHNS, CDR2 SASEGT. The CDR3 nucleotides read TGTGCCAGCAGTGCAGGCATTTCCTATGGCTACACCTTC. Its protein is CASSAGISYGYTF.

This clonotype came up a few times. V and J are TRBV11-2 and TRBJ2-2; either TRBD1 or TRBD2 may supply D (5 bases each). V lost 1 base, J lost 3 bases, and 12 bases lay in between. Germline V lookup: CDR1 SGHAT, CDR2 FQNNGV. This CDR3 has 16 residues. The CDR3 is CASSLGIGTDTGELFF. The CDR3 nucleotides are TGTGCCAGCAGCTTAGGAATAGGGACGGACACCGGGGAGCTGTTTTTT.

In this sample, this clonotype turned up a few times. The chain has TRBV9 and TRBJ2-5, with 8 positions matching TRBD2. Per germline, CDR1 SGDLS and CDR2 YYNGEE. CDR3 length: 18 amino acids. The junction had 12 bases not matched to a gene; V was cut back by 0 bases and J by 2 bases. CDR3 sequence reads: CASSVGRTGGAGQETQYF. CDR3 coding DNA: TGTGCCAGCAGCGTAGGGAGAACGGGAGGGGCCGGACAAGAGACCCAGTACTTC. The complete variable domain, with remaining parts taken from reference TRBV9 and TRBJ2-5, reads DSGVTQTPKHLITATGQRVTLRCSPRSGDLSVYWYQQSLDQGLQFLIQYYNGEERAKGNILERFSAQQFPDLHSELNLSSLELGDSALYFCASSVGRTGGAGQETQYFGPGTRLLVL.

The rearrangement links TRBV6-2 or TRBV6-3 to TRBJ2-1, with TRBD2 as a possible D gene (6 bases). Germline V lookup: CDR1 MNHEY, CDR2 SVGEGT. The CDR3 has 14 amino acids. Deletions cut 1 base from V and 2 bases from J, with 6 bases between. Here the CDR3 DNA reads TGTGCCAGCAGTTACTGGGGGGCCTACAATGAGCAGTTCTTC. Encoded protein: CASSYWGAYNEQFF.

The J gene is TRBJ2-1, the V gene TRBV4-3; D is unclear. Trimming pared 0 bases from V and 8 bases from J, leaving 8 bases between. This CDR3 is built from 13 residues. The germline V gene has CDR1 LGHNA and CDR2 YSLEER. This chain's CDR3 is CASSQDSVYEQFF. The CDR3 DNA sequence: TGCGCCAGCAGCCAAGATTCCGTGTATGAGCAGTTCTTC.

This clonotype was recorded a few times. The V call is TRBV5-1, the J call TRBJ2-7, with no clear D. V was pared by 5 bases and J by 0 bases, with 15 bases between. Germline lookup yields CDR1 SGHRS and CDR2 YFSETQ. This CDR3 is built from 15 residues. CDR3 loop: CASRLRASSSYEQYF. The DNA for the CDR3 is TGCGCCAGCAGGCTTCGGGCGTCGAGCTCCTACGAGCAGTACTTC.

The table lists this clonotype with a few counts. This rearrangement joins TRBV5-6 to TRBJ1-1; D is possibly TRBD1 (5 bases). CDR3 length: 15 amino acids. Trimming removed 4 bases from V and 0 bases from J, with 13 bases in between. The germline gives CDR1 SGHDT, CDR2 YYEEEE. CDR3: CASSGDRLVNTEAFF. Here the CDR3 DNA reads TGTGCCAGCAGCGGGGACCGTTTGGTGAACACTGAAGCTTTCTTT.

The V call is TRBV2, the J call TRBJ2-5, with D unresolved. The CDR3 covers 14 residues. Germline values: CDR1 SNHLY, CDR2 FYNNEI. V was shortened by 4 bases and J by 0 bases, with 9 bases between the two germline ends. The CDR3 is CASSVGQNQETQYF. As DNA, the CDR3 is TGTGCCAGCAGTGTAGGGCAGAACCAAGAGACCCAGTACTTC.

This clonotype was recorded at least ten times. The V call is TRBV2, the J call TRBJ2-2, with D possibly matching TRBD2 (6 bases). The V gene lost 6 bases and the J gene lost 5 bases, with 10 bases spanning the gap. CDR1 is SNHLY and CDR2 is FYNNEI in the germline V gene. The CDR3 spans 13 residues. The CDR3 is CASSGGRTGELFF. CDR3 bases: TGTGCCAGCAGCGGAGGGAGGACCGGGGAGCTGTTTTTT. Supplemented by reference TRBV2 and TRBJ2-2, the full variable domain reads EPEVTQTPSHQVTQMGQEVILRCVPISNHLYFYWYRQILGQKVEFLVSFYNNEISEKSEIFDDQFSVERPDGSNFTLKIRSTKLEDSAMYFCASSGGRTGELFFGEGSRLTVL.

This clonotype occurred a few times. This rearrangement joins TRBV29-1 to TRBJ2-2; tentatively, D is TRBD1 (6 bases). V lost 5 bases to trimming and J lost 2 bases, with 12 bases between them. The CDR3 loop spans 14 amino acids. Germline CDR1 and CDR2: SQVTM and ANQGSEA. The CDR3 region has the DNA TGCAGCGTTCGGCAGGGGCTCAACACCGGGGAGCTGTTTTTT. Its translation: CSVRQGLNTGELFF.